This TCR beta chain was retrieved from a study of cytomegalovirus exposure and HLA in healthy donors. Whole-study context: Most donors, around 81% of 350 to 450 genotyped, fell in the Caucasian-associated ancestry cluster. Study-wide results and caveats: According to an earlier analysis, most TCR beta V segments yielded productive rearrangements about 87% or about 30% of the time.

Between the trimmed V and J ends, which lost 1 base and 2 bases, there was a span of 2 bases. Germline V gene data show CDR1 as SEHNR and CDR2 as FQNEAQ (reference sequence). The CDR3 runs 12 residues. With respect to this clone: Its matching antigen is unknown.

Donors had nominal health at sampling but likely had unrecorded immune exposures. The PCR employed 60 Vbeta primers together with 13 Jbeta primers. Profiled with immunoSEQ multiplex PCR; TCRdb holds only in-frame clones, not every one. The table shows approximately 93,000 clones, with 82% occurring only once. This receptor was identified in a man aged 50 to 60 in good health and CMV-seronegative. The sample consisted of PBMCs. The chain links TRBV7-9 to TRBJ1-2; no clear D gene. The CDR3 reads CASSLVNYGYTF. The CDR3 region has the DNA TGTGCCAGCAGCTTAGTAAACTATGGCTACACCTTC.